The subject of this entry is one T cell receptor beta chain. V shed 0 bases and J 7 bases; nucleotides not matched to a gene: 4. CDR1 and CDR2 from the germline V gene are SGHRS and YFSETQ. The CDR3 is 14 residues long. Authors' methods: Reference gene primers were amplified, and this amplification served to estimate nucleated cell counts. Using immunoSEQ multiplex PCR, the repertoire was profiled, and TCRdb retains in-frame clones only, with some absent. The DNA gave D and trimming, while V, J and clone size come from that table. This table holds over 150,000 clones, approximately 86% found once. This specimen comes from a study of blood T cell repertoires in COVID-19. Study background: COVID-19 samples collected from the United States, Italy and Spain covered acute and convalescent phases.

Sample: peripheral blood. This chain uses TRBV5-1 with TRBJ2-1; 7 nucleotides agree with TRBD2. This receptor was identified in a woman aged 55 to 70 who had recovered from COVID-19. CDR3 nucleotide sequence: TGCGCCAGCAGCTTGGGAGGACTAGAGAATGAGCAGTTCTTC. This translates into CASSLGGLENEQFF.